This T cell receptor (beta chain) was sequenced in a study of T cells in Graves' hyperthyroidism and ophthalmopathy. Findings and caveats of the study: Before onset, by a median of around 6.1 months, the model predicted ophthalmopathy.

CDR1 and CDR2 from the germline V gene are DFQATT and SNEGSKA (reference sequence). The CDR3 has 12 amino acids. Trimming left V 5 bases short and J 5 bases short, with 11 bases between. Amplification yielded TCR beta CDR3 regions, with RNA transcripts as the source. RT-PCR in the first round (using the HTBI primer set) targeted the TCR CDR3. Using its own MiXCR run on the multiplex PCR reads, TCRdb lists one record per CDR3 protein. The table has 380,000 or so distinct CDR3 sequences, roughly 13% seen once. The PBMCs were taken from around 9.1 ml of fresh peripheral blood. This clonotype was seen repeatedly, ten times or more. Its antigen remains unknown.

The source of this sequence is a man aged 25 to 45 with Graves' hyperthyroidism that later progressed to Graves' ophthalmopathy. The sequenced material came from blood. V usage is TRBV20-1 and J usage is TRBJ2-3; possibly TRBD1 for D (6 bases). This chain's CDR3 is CSAWGRGDTQYF. The DNA of the CDR3 is TGCAGTGCTTGGGGGCGCGGAGATACGCAGTATTTT.